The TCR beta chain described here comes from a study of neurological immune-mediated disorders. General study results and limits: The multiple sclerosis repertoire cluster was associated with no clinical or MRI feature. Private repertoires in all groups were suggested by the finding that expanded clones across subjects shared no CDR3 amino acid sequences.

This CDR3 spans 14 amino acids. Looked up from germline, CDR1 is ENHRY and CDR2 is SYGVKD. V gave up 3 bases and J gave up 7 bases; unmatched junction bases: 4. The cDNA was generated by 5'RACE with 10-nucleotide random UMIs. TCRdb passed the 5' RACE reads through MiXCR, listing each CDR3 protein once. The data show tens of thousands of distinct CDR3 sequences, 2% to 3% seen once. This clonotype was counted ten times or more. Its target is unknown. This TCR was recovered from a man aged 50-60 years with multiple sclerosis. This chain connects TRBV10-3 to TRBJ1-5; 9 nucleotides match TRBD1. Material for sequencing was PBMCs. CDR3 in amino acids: CAISEQDRGQPQHF. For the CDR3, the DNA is TGTGCCATCAGTGAACAGGACAGGGGCCAGCCCCAGCATTTT.